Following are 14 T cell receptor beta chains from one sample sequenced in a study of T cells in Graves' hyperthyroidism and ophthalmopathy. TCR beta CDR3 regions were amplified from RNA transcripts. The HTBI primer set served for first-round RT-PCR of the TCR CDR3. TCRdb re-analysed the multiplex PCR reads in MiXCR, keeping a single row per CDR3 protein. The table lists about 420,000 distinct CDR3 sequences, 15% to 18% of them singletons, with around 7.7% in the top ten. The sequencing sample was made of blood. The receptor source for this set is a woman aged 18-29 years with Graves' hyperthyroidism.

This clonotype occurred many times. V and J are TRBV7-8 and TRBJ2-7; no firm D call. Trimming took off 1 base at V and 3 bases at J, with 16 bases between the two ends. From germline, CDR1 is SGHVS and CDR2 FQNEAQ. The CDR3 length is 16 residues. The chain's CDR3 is CASSLEPPPAFYEQYF. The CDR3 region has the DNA TGTGCCAGCAGCTTAGAACCCCCCCCAGCCTTCTACGAGCAGTACTTC.

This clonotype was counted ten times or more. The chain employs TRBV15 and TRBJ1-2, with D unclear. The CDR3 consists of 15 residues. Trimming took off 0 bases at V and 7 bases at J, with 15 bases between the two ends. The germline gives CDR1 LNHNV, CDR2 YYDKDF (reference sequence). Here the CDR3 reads CATSRDYRAFTGYTF. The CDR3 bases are TGTGCCACCAGCAGAGACTACAGAGCCTTTACTGGCTACACCTTC.

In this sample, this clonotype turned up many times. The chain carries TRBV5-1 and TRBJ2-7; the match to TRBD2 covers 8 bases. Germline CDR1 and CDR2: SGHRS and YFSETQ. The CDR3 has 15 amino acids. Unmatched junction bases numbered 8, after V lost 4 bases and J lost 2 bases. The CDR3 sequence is CASSPERGLTYEQYF. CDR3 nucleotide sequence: TGCGCCAGCAGCCCTGAGCGGGGGCTCACCTACGAGCAGTACTTC.

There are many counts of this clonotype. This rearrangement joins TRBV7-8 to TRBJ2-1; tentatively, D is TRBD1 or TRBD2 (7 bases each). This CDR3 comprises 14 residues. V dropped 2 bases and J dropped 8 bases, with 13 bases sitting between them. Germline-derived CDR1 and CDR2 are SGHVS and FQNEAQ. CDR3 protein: CASSLPRGRDEQFF. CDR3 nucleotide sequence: TGTGCCAGCAGCTTACCCAGGGGGAGGGATGAGCAGTTCTTC. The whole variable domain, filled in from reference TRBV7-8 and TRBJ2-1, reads GAGVSQSPRYKVAKRGQDVALRCDPISGHVSLFWYQQALGQGPEFLTYFQNEAQLDKSGLPSDRFFAERPEGSVSTLKIQRTQQEDSAVYLCASSLPRGRDEQFFGPGTRLTVL.

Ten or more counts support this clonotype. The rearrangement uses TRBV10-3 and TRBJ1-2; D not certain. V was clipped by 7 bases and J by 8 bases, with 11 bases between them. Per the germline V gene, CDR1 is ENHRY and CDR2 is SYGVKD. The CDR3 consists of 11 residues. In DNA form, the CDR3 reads TGTGCCATCAAGGCGGGCCCCGGCTACACCTTC. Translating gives CAIKAGPGYTF.

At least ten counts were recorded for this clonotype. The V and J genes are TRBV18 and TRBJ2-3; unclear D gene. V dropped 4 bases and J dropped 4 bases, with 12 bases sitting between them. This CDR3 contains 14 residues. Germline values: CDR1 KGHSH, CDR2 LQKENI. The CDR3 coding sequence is TGTGCCAGCTCACTTTCAATCGCGTCAGATACGCAGTATTTT. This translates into CASSLSIASDTQYF.

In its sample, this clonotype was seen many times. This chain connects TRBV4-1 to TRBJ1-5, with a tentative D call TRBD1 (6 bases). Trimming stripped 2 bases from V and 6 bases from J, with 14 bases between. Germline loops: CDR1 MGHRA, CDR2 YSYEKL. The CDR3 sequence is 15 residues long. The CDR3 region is CASSQIRGFGQPQHF. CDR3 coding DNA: TGCGCCAGCAGCCAAATCAGGGGATTCGGTCAGCCCCAGCATTTT.

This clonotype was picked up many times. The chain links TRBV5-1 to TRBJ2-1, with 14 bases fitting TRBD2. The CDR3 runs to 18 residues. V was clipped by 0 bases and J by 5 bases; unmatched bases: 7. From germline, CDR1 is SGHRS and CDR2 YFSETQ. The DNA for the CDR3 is TGCGCCAGCAGCTTGGGGACTAGCGGGGGGCCTACGAACAATGAGCAGTTCTTC. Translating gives CASSLGTSGGPTNNEQFF.

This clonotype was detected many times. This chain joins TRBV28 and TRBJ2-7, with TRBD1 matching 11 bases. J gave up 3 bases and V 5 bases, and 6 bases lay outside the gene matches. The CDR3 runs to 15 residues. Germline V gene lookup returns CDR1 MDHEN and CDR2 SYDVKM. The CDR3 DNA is TGTGCCAGCAGTCTTCGGACAGGGGGCAACTACGAGCAGTACTTC. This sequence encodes CASSLRTGGNYEQYF.

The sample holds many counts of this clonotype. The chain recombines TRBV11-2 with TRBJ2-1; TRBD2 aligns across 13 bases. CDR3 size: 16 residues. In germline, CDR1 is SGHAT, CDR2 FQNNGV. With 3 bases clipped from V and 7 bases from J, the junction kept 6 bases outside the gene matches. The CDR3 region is CASSFRGLAGANEQFF. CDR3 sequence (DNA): TGTGCCAGCAGCTTCCGAGGACTAGCGGGAGCAAATGAGCAGTTCTTC.

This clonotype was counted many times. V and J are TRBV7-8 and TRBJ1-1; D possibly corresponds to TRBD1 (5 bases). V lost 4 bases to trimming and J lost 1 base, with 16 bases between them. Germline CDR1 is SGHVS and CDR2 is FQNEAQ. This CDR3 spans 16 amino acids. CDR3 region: CASSSLTRDGNTEAFF. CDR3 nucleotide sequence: TGTGCCAGCAGCTCTCTGACCAGGGACGGGAACACTGAAGCTTTCTTT.

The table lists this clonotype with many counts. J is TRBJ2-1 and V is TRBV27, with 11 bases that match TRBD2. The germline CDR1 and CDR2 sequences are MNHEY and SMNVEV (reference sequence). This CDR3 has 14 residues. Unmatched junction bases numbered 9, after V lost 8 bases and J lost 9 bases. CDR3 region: CASSELAGDGEQFF. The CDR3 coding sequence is TGTGCCAGCTCGGAACTAGCGGGAGATGGTGAGCAGTTCTTC.

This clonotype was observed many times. CDR3 in DNA: TGTGCCAGCAGCTTATGGCTACTAGCGGGAGTTTCAGATACGCAGTATTTT. It codes for CASSLWLLAGVSDTQYF. The chain combines TRBV7-9 with TRBJ2-3, with TRBD2 matching over 11 bases. Germline V CDR1 and CDR2: SEHNR, FQNEAQ (reference sequence). Trimming took 2 bases from V and 4 from J; bases not matched to a gene: 8. The CDR3 has 17 residues.

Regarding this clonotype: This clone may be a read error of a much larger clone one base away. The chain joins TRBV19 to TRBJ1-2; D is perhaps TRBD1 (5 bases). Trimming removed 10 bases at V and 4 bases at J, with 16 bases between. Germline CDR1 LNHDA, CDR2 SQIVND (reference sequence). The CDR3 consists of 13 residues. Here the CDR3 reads CATTGRELYGYTF. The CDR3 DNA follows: TGTGCCACCACGGGCAGGGAACTCTATGGCTACACCTTC.